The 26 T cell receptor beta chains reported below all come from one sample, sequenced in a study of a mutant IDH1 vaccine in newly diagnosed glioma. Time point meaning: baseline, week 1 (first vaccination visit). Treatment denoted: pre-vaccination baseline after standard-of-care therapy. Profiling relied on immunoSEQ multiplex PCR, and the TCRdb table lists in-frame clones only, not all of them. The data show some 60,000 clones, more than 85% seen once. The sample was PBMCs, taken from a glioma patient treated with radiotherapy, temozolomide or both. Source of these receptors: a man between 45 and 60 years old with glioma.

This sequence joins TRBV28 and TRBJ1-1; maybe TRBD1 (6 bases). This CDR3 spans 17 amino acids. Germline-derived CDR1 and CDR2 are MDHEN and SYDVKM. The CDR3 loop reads CASSSSYSGHLNTEAFF. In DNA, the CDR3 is TGTGCGAGCTCCTCTTCTTATTCGGGACATTTAAACACTGAAGCTTTCTTT.

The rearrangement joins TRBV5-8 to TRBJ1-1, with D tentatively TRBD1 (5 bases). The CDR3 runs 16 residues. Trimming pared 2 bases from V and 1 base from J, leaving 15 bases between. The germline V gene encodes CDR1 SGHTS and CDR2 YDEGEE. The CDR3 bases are TGTGCCAGCAGCTTCCCTCCGGGACTTCGGAACACTGAAGCTTTCTTT. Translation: CASSFPPGLRNTEAFF.

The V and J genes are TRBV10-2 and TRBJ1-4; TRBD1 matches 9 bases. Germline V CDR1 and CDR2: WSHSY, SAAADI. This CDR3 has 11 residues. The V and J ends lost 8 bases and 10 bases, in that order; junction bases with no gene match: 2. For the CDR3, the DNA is TGCGCCAGCGGGGGACAGGGAAAACTGTTTTTT. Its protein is CASGGQGKLFF.

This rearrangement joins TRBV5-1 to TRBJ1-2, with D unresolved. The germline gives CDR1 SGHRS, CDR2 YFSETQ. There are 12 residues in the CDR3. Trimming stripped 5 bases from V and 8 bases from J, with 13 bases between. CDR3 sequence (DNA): TGCGCCAGCAGTCCCAGCGGGAGCGGCTACACCTTC. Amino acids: CASSPSGSGYTF.

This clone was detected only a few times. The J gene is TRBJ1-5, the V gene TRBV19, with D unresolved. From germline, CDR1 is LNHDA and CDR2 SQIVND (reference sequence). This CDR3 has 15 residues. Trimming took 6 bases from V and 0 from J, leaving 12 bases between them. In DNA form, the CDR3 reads TGTGCCAGTAGGGAAACTAGCCTTAGCAATCAGCCCCAGCATTTT. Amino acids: CASRETSLSNQPQHF.

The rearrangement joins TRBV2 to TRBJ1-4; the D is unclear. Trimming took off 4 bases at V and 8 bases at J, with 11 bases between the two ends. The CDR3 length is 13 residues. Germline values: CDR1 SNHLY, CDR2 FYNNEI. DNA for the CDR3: TGTGCCAGCAGTGGACCCACGCGGGAAAAACTGTTTTTT. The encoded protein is CASSGPTREKLFF.

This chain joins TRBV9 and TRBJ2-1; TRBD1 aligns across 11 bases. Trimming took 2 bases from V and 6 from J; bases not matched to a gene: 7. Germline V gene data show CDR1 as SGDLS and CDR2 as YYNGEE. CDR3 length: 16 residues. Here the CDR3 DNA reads TGTGCCAGCAGCGTGAGTACCGGGACAGGGGGCAATGAGCAGTTCTTC. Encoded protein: CASSVSTGTGGNEQFF.

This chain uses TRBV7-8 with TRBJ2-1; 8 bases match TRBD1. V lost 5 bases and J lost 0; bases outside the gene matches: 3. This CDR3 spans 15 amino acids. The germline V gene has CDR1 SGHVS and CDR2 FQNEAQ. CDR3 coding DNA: TGTGCCAGCAGCCGCGGACAGGGCTCCTACAATGAGCAGTTCTTC. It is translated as CASSRGQGSYNEQFF.

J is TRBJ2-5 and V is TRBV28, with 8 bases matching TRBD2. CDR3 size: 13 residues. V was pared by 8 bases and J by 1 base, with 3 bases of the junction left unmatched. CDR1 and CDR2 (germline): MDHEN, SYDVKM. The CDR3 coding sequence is TGTGCCAGCCTCGGGAGGGGCCAAGAGACCCAGTACTTC. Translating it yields CASLGRGQETQYF.

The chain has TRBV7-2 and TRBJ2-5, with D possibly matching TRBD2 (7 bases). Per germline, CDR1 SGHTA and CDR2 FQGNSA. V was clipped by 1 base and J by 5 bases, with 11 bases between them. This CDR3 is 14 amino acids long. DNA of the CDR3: TGTGCCAGCAGCTTAGGAGGGGGGGCGGAGACCCAGTACTTC. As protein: CASSLGGGAETQYF.

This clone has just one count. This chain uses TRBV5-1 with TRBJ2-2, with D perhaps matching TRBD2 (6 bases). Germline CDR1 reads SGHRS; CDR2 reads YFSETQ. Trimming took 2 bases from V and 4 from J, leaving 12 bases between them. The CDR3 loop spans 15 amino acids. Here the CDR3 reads CASSFRESPTGELFF. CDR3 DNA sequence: TGCGCCAGCAGCTTTCGGGAGTCTCCCACCGGGGAGCTGTTTTTT.

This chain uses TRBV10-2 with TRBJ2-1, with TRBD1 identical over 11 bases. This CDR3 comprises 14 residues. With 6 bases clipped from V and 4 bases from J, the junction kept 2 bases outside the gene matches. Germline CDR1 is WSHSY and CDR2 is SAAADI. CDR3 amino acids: CASRRDRGYNEQFF. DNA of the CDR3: TGCGCCAGCAGAAGGGACAGGGGGTACAATGAGCAGTTCTTC.

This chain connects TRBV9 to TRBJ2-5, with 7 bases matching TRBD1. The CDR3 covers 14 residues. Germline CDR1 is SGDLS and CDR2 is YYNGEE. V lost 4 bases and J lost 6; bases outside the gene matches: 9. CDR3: CASSPRTGGQTQYF. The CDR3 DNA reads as TGTGCCAGCAGCCCTCGGACAGGCGGACAGACCCAGTACTTC.

CDR3 sequence (DNA): TGTGCCAGCAGACCTTTGGATGTCGATTACAATGAGCAGTTCTTC. It specifies CASRPLDVDYNEQFF. This sequence joins TRBV2 and TRBJ2-1; D gene ambiguous. V was shortened by 6 bases and J by 4 bases, with 16 bases between the two germline ends. The CDR3 totals 15 residues. Germline assignment: CDR1 SNHLY and CDR2 FYNNEI.

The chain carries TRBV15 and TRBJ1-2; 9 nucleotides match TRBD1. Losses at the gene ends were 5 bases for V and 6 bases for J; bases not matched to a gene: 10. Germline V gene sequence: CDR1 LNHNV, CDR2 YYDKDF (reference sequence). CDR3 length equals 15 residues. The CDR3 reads CATSGPEQGANGYTF. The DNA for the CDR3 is TGTGCCACCAGCGGTCCCGAACAGGGGGCCAATGGCTACACCTTC.

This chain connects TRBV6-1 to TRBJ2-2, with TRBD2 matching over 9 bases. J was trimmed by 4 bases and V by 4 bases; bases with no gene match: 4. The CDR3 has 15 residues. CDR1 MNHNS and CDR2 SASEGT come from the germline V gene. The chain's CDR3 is CASSALAGFTGELFF. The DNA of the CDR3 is TGTGCCAGCAGTGCCCTAGCGGGATTCACCGGGGAGCTGTTTTTT.

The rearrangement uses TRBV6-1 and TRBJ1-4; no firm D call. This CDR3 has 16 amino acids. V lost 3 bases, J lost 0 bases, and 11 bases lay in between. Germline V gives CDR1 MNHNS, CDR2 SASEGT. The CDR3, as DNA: TGTGCCAGCAGTGATCTAGTAGGAGCAACTAATGAAAAACTGTTTTTT. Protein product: CASSDLVGATNEKLFF.

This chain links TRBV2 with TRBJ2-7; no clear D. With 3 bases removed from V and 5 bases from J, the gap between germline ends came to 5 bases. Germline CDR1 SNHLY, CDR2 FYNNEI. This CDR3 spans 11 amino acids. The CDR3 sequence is CASSDWDEQYF. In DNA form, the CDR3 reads TGTGCCAGCAGTGACTGGGACGAGCAGTACTTC.

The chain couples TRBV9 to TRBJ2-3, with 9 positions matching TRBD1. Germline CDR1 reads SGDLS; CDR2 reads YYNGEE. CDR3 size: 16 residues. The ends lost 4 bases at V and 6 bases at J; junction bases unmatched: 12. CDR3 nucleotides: TGTGCCAGCAGCAGAAGGGACAGGGCATTCGTCGATACGCAGTATTTT. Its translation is CASSRRDRAFVDTQYF.

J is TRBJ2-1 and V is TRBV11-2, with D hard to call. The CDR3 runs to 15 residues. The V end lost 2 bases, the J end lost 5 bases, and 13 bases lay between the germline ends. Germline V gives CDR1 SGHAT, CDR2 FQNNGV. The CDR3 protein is CASSLWVGLNNEQFF. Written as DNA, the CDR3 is TGTGCCAGCAGCTTATGGGTTGGTCTGAACAATGAGCAGTTCTTC.

The CDR3 region has the DNA TGTGCCTCAAGTTCCGGGACCCAATACGAGCAGTACTTC. Amino acids: CASSSGTQYEQYF. The chain uses TRBV9 and TRBJ2-7, with D perhaps assigned TRBD1 or TRBD2 (5 bases each). Deletions cut 10 bases from V and 4 bases from J, with 18 bases between. The CDR3 runs to 13 residues. Germline V CDR1 and CDR2: SGDLS, YYNGEE.

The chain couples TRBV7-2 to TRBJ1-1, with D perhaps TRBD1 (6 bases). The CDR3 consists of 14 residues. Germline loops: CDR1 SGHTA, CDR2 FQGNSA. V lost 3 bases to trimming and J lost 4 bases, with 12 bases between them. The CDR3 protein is CASSLGQGSTEAFF. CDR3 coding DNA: TGTGCCAGCAGCTTGGGGCAGGGGAGCACTGAAGCTTTCTTT.

CDR3 region: CASSRQGNTGELFF. The CDR3 bases are TGTGCCAGCAGCCGACAGGGCAACACCGGGGAGCTGTTTTTT. The chain has TRBV7-3 and TRBJ2-2, with 7 bases lining up with TRBD1. CDR3 length: 14 amino acids. Trimming cost V 5 bases and J 2 bases; bases outside gene matches: 2. Germline V lookup: CDR1 SGHTA, CDR2 FQGTGA.

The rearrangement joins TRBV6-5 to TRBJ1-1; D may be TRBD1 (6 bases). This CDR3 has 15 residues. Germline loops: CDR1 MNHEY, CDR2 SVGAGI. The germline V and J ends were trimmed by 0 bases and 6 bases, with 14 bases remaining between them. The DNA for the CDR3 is TGTGCCAGCAGTTACTCCTGGGGGCGTTCGGCTGAAGCTTTCTTT. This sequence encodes CASSYSWGRSAEAFF.

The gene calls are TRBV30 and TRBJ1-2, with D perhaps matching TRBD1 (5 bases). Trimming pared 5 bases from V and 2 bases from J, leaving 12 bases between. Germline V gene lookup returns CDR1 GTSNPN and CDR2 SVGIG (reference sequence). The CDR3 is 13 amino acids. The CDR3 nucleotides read TGTGCCTGGGCCCGGGACGAGAACTATGGCTACACCTTC. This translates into CAWARDENYGYTF.

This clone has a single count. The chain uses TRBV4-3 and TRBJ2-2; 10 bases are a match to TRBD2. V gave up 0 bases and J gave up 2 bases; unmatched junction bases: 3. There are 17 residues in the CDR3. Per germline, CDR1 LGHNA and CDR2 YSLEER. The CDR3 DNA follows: TGCGCCAGCAGCCAAGATCTAGCGGGGGTTAACACCGGGGAGCTGTTTTTT. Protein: CASSQDLAGVNTGELFF.